The rows below give T cell receptor beta chains drawn from one sample of a study of monozygotic twins with inflammatory bowel disease. TCRdb re-analyzed the 5' RACE reads; it lists each CDR3 protein once, without DNA. The table gives about 380,000 distinct CDR3 sequences; the top ten clones make up about 2.5% of it. The specimen sequenced was blood. These receptors originate from a human donor with ulcerative colitis or Crohn's disease, or a healthy co-twin of an affected twin (not recorded which). The CDR3 runs from the conserved cysteine through the conserved F or W.

V gene	CDR3 length	J gene	CDR3 protein
TRBV10-3	15	TRBJ2-5	CAISDSGGPQETQYF
TRBV30	13	TRBJ1-3	CAWSVSGRNTIYF
TRBV6-1	17	TRBJ1-1	CASSRTILDRAMREAFF
TRBV20-1	17	TRBJ2-6	CSARDARLPSGANVLTF
TRBV11-3	14	TRBJ2-7	CASSHGAVAREQYF
TRBV28	13	TRBJ2-1	CASSGSWADEQFF
TRBV7-9	14	TRBJ2-7	CASSSRVLSYEQYF
TRBV20-1	14	TRBJ1-5	CSASPPDRYQPQHF
TRBV20-1	11	TRBJ1-1	CSARRDTEAFF
TRBV5-1	16	TRBJ1-3	CASSLQVQGAGNTIYF
TRBV5-1	17	TRBJ1-2	CASSLVPGGISNYGYTF